The sequence of this T cell receptor (beta chain) was determined in a study of blood T cell repertoires in COVID-19. Study in general: Sources were T cells, B-cell-depleted T cells, or PBMCs; the material itself was cDNA or gDNA.

This clone was observed a handful of times. In the authors' workflow: From reference gene primer amplification, estimates of nucleated cell counts were derived. The assay was immunoSEQ multiplex PCR, and TCRdb's table has in-frame clones only and misses some. D and trimming come from the DNA, and the V and J calls and clone size come from that table. The sample has 150,000 or so clones, roughly 85% seen once. The CDR3 contains 17 residues. V lost 1 base and J lost 8; bases outside the gene matches: 5. Germline CDR1 is LNHDA and CDR2 is SQIVND (reference sequence). Source material: peripheral blood. The chain has TRBV19 and TRBJ2-1; TRBD2 agrees at 16 bases. The clonotype originates from a woman aged 55-75 years with COVID-19, enrolled during active disease. Here the CDR3 DNA reads TGTGCCAGTAGTATAGTGTCGGGACTAGCGGGAGGGGATGAGCAGTTCTTC. Amino acids: CASSIVSGLAGGDEQFF.